This T cell receptor beta chain was observed in a study of shared clonotypes between healthy human individuals. Study-wide results and limits: Owing to a small donor count, the genetic and exposure-history diversity represented was limited.

Each donor was a Caucasian adult residing in Nashville, Tennessee. Genomic DNA for unsorted samples, which was extracted with the QIAamp DNA Blood Mini kit, came from 81 million or so PBMCs. Unsorted PBMC contributed approximately 270 ng DNA, about 30,000 T cell genomes, to each replicate PCR. TCRdb's copy holds only in-frame clones and misses some; the assay was immunoSEQ multiplex PCR. Among fewer than 650,000 clones listed, around 76% were seen once. V was cut by 1 base and J by 3 bases, with 7 bases left in between. The V gene's germline CDR1 is SGHNT and CDR2 YYREEE (reference sequence). This CDR3 is built from 14 residues. As concerns this clone: Antigen specificity is unknown.

This rearrangement joins TRBV5-4 to TRBJ2-2; D is uncertain. This receptor was obtained from a woman aged 40 to 50 in good health. Some clones in this sample may be carry-over from other donors' samples. Sequencing used PBMCs. The DNA for the CDR3 is TGTGCCAGCAGCTTGAGGTCGTACACCGGGGAGCTGTTTTTT. It yields the protein CASSLRSYTGELFF.